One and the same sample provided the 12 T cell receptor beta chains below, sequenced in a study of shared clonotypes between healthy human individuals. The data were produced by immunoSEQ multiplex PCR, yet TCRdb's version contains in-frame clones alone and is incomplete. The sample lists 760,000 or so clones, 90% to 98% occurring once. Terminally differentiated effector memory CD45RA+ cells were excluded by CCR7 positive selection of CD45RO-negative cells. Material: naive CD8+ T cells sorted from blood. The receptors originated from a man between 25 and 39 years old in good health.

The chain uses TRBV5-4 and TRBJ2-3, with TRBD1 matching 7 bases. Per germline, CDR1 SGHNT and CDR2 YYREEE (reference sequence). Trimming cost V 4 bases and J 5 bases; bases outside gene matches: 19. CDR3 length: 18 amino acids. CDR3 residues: CASSPRNPGQWDLDTQYF. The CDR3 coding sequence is TGTGCCAGCAGCCCACGAAACCCGGGACAGTGGGATTTAGATACGCAGTATTTT.

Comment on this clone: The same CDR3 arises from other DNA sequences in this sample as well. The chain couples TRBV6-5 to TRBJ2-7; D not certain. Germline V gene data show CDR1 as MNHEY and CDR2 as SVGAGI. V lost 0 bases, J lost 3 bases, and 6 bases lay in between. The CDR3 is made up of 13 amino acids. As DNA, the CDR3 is TGTGCCAGCAGTTACTCGAAGGGCTACGAGCAGTACTTC. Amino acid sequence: CASSYSKGYEQYF.

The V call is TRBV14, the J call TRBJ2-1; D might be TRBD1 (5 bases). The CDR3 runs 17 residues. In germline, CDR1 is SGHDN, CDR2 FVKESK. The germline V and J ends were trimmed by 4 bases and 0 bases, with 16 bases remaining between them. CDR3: CASSPTGTASSYNEQFF. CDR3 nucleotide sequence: TGTGCCAGCAGCCCCACAGGCACGGCGAGCTCCTACAATGAGCAGTTCTTC.

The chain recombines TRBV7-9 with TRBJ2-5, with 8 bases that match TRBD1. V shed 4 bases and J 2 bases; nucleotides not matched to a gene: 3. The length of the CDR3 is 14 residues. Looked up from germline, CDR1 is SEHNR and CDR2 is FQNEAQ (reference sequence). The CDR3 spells CASSSDREQETQYF. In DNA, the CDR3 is TGTGCCAGCAGCTCGGACAGGGAGCAAGAGACCCAGTACTTC.

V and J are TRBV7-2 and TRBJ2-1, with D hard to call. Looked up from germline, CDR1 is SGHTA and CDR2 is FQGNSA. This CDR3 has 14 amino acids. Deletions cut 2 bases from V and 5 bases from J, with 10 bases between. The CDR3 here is CASSLMTANNEQFF. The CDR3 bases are TGTGCCAGCAGCTTAATGACGGCTAACAATGAGCAGTTCTTC.

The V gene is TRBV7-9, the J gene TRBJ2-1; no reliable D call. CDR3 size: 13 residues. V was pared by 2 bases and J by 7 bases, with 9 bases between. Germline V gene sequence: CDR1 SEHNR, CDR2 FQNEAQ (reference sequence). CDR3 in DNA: TGTGCCAGCAGCTTAAGAGGTCCTAATGAGCAGTTCTTC. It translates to CASSLRGPNEQFF.

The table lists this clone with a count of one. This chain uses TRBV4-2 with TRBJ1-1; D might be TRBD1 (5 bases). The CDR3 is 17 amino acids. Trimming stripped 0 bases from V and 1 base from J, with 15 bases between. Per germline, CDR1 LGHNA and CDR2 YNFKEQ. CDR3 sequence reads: CASSQDAQGSPNTEAFF. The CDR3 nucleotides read TGTGCCAGCAGCCAAGATGCTCAGGGATCCCCGAACACTGAAGCTTTCTTT.

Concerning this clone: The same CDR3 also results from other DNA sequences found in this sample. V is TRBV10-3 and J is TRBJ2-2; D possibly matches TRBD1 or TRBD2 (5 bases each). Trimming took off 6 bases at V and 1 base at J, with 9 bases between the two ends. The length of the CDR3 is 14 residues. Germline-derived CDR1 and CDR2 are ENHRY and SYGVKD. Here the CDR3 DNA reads TGTGCCATCAGCGGGACCCTGAACACCGGGGAGCTGTTTTTT. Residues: CAISGTLNTGELFF.

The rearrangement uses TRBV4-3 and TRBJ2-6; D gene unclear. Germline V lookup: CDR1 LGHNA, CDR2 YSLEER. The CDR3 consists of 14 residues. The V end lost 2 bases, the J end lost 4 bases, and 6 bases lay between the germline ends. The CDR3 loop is CASSQNDGANVLTF. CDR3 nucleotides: TGCGCCAGCAGCCAAAACGACGGGGCCAACGTCCTGACTTTC.

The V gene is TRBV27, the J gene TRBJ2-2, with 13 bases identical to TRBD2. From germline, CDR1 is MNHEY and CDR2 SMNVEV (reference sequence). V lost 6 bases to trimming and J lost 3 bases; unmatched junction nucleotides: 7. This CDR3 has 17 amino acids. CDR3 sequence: CASSLGLAGLYTGELFF. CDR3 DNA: TGTGCCAGCAGCTTGGGACTAGCGGGGTTGTACACCGGGGAGCTGTTTTTT.

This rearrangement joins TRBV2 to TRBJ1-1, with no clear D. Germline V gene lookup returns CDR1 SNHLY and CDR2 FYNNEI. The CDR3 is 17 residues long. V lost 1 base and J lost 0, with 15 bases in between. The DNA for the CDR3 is TGTGCCAGCAGTGAAGGGGCTATGGGCTACATGAACACTGAAGCTTTCTTT. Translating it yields CASSEGAMGYMNTEAFF. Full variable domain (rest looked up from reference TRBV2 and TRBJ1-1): EPEVTQTPSHQVTQMGQEVILRCVPISNHLYFYWYRQILGQKVEFLVSFYNNEISEKSEIFDDQFSVERPDGSNFTLKIRSTKLEDSAMYFCASSEGAMGYMNTEAFFGQGTRLTVV.

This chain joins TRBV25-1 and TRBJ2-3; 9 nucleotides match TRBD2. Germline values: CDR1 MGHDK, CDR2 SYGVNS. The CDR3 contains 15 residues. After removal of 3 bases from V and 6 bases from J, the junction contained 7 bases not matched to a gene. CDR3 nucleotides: TGTGCCAGCAGTGATCGAGTAGCGGGAGATGATACGCAGTATTTT. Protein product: CASSDRVAGDDTQYF.